A selection of T cell receptor beta chains follows, all from one sample in a study of CD8 T cells in ankylosing spondylitis. From the 5' RACE reads, TCRdb called clonotypes with MiXCR, one entry per CDR3 protein. The sample includes 130,000 or so distinct CDR3 sequences, about 6.5% of them seen just once. The source material was blood, either unsorted or a sorted T cell fraction (not recorded which). These receptors were obtained from a male donor with ankylosing spondylitis or in good health (not recorded which). The CDR3 runs from the conserved cysteine through the conserved F or W. The size field is filled for only some rows; it gives once, few, many or a size class.

TRBV9	TRBJ2-7	many	CASSVEKRTGGSYEQYF
TRBV11-2	TRBJ2-2	many	CASQTGVDTGELFF
TRBV6-1	TRBJ1-1	many	CASSTGRNTEAFF
TRBV29-1	TRBJ2-1	many	CSVKEGEQFF
TRBV9	TRBJ1-1	many	CASSVGGGAEAFF
TRBV7-3	TRBJ1-2	many	CASSLTKGGYGYTF
TRBV5-1	TRBJ2-3	many	CASSTAGTSGANTDTQYF
TRBV12-3/TRBV12-4	TRBJ2-6	few	CAISLVSGQGLSGANVLTF
TRBV7-2	TRBJ2-5	many	CASSLLGGETQYF
TRBV7-9	TRBJ2-5	many	CASSFLSGTEAQYF
TRBV6-5	TRBJ1-4	many	CASSSSQGVNEKLFF
TRBV20-1	TRBJ1-2	many	CSARDPGQGRGYTF
TRBV5-1	TRBJ1-3	.	CASVECSGNAIYF
TRBV20-1	TRBJ2-6	few	CSAISGANSGANVLTF